The 6 T cell receptor beta chains reported below all come from one sample, sequenced in a study of liver allograft versus peripheral blood T cells. Across the whole study: Blood and transplanted-liver T cell receptor repertoires from recipients were compared.

TCRdb passed the reads through MiXCR, listing each CDR3 protein once. The table records approximately 15,000 distinct CDR3 sequences, 20% to 25% of them present only once. The receptors here all came from a human patient who had a liver transplant. The T cells may partly be graft donor cells.

This clonotype is classed as medium-sized (0.01 to 0.1%). This sequence joins TRBV19 and TRBJ1-2, with 9 bases fitting TRBD1. Unmatched junction bases numbered 5, after V lost 5 bases and J lost 1 base. CDR1 is LNHDA, CDR2 SQIVND, per germline (reference sequence). This CDR3 contains 15 residues. The DNA for the CDR3 is TGTGCCAGTAGTTCGGGGACAGGGAGTAACTATGGCTACACCTTC. Residues: CASSSGTGSNYGYTF.

This chain links TRBV11-2 with TRBJ1-1; 7 bases map to TRBD1. The germline gives CDR1 SGHAT, CDR2 FQNNGV. The CDR3 has 14 residues. V was pared by 6 bases and J by 5 bases, with 9 bases of the junction left unmatched. CDR3 loop: CASSSLRGRTEAFF. CDR3 DNA: TGTGCCAGCAGTTCTTTAAGGGGGCGGACTGAAGCTTTCTTT.

This chain uses TRBV20-1 with TRBJ1-1, with a possible D match to TRBD1 (6 bases). Germline V gene sequence: CDR1 DFQATT, CDR2 SNEGSKA (reference sequence). The CDR3 extends over 12 amino acids. Trimming shortened V by 5 bases and J by 12 bases, and 19 bases separated the two germline ends. Written as DNA, the CDR3 is TGCAGTGCTCTAAGGGGCACAGGGAGAACTTTCTTT. Protein: CSALRGTGRTFF.

The table lists this clonotype with a few counts. The gene calls are TRBV19 and TRBJ2-3; TRBD2 matches 9 bases. Germline trimming cut 6 bases from V and 3 bases from J; bases unmatched to any gene: 13. The CDR3 consists of 17 residues. CDR1 is LNHDA, CDR2 SQIVND, per germline (reference sequence). The CDR3 spells CASRRGLAYSTTDTQYF. For the CDR3, the DNA is TGTGCCAGTAGACGGGGACTAGCTTATTCCACAACAGATACGCAGTATTTT.

In its sample, this clonotype ranks as medium-sized. The V and J genes are TRBV18 and TRBJ1-1; a weak D match, TRBD1 (5 bases). Germline assignment: CDR1 KGHSH and CDR2 LQKENI. V was shortened by 5 bases and J by 1 base, with 11 bases between the two germline ends. The CDR3 covers 14 residues. The CDR3 loop is CASSSRDGNTEAFF. CDR3 DNA: TGTGCCAGCTCATCACGGGACGGGAACACTGAAGCTTTCTTT. The variable domain in full, completed from reference TRBV18 and TRBJ1-1, reads NAGVMQNPRHLVRRRGQEARLRCSPMKGHSHVYWYRQLPEEGLKFMVYLQKENIIDESGMPKERFSAEFPKEGPSILRIQQVVRGDSAAYFCASSSRDGNTEAFFGQGTRLTVV.

This clonotype was seen only a few times. The chain employs TRBV6-1 and TRBJ2-1; D not resolved. The V and J ends lost 7 bases and 6 bases respectively, with 16 bases between them. The CDR3 extends over 14 amino acids. Germline V lookup: CDR1 MNHNS, CDR2 SASEGT. CDR3 nucleotides: TGTGCCAGCACCTGGCGACTCCTGAGCAATGAGCAGTTCTTC. It translates to CASTWRLLSNEQFF.